Described below is a single T cell receptor beta chain sequence and its context. The data belong to a study of T-cell reconstitution after alpha-beta-depleted transplantation in children. V lost 6 bases and J 5 bases, leaving 16 bases between the germline ends. Germline values: CDR1 MDHEN, CDR2 SYDVKM. This CDR3 comprises 15 residues. Preparation of the TCRbeta library was carried out with unique molecular identifiers. One entry per CDR3 protein, called by TCRdb with MiXCR from the PCR reads. The sample records about 980,000 distinct CDR3 sequences, about 30% being singletons. The V call is TRBV28, the J call TRBJ1-4, with D maybe TRBD1 (5 bases). The origin of this receptor is a boy less than two years old who had a stem cell transplant for SCID, so the T cells may come from the graft donor. This specimen was PBMCs, mostly from graft donor cells, taken 360 days after TCRalphabeta/CD19-depleted stem cell transplant. The CDR3 reads CASSPDSGENEKLFF. CDR3 bases: TGTGCCAGCAGCCCTGACAGCGGGGAAAATGAAAAACTGTTTTTT.